The sequence of this T cell receptor beta chain was determined in a study of blood T cell repertoires in COVID-19. On the study more broadly: Whether acute or convalescent, the COVID-19 samples came from the United States, Italy and Spain. Sources were T cells, B-cell-depleted T cells, or PBMCs; the material itself was cDNA or gDNA.

Methods used by the authors: Estimated nucleated cell counts came from reference gene primer amplification. TCRdb keeps only in-frame clones here, not all; method: immunoSEQ multiplex PCR. Clonal size and the V and J genes are those of that table, whereas D and trimming came from the DNA. This repertoire shows about 63,000 clones, about three quarters found once; its top ten account for 50%. This clone has only one observation. This receptor was taken from a woman aged 80 or over with acute or convalescent COVID-19. The sample was peripheral blood.

The CDR3 loop is CASIFTGTGAYEQYF. The CDR3 nucleotides are TGTGCCAGCATTTTCACCGGGACAGGGGCCTACGAGCAGTACTTC. This rearrangement joins TRBV25-1 to TRBJ2-7; 10 bases map to TRBD1. V dropped 7 bases and J dropped 2; count of bases not matched to a gene: 8. The CDR3 is 15 amino acids. The germline V gene has CDR1 MGHDK and CDR2 SYGVNS.